These T cell receptor beta chains were read from a single sample in a study of post-analysis software for immune sequencing data. One entry per CDR3 protein, called by TCRdb with MiXCR from the PCR reads. The sample lists some 700,000 distinct CDR3 sequences, 59% occurring once. Input material: blood. These receptor sequences come from a girl aged 2 to 10 with multiple sclerosis. CDR3s include the opening cysteine and the closing phenylalanine or tryptophan. Each record gives: J gene, clone size, D gene, V gene, CDR3 DNA, CDR3 protein. The D gene is left open where the match is weak. The size field is filled for only some rows; it gives once, few, many or a size class.

TRBJ2-5 - TRBD2 TRBV7-6 TGTGCCAGCAAGGGTGGCCGAGCGGGGGGCGACGAATACCAAGAGACCCAGTACTTC CASKGGRAGGDEYQETQYF
TRBJ1-2 - TRBD1 TRBV29-1 TGCAGCGTTGGACAGGGAAAAAAGGGCTACACCTTC CSVGQGKKGYTF
TRBJ2-1 - - TRBV29-1 TGCAGCGTTGATGCGGGGACATTAGACTACAATGAGCAGTTCTTC CSVDAGTLDYNEQFF
TRBJ1-5 - - TRBV29-1 TGCAGCGTTGGTGGCAGCTTGGGTCAGCCCCAGCATTTT CSVGGSLGQPQHF
TRBJ2-3 - - TRBV24-1 TGTGCCACCAGCCCCTCGGACACGACTAGTGGAACAGATACGCAGTATTTT CATSPSDTTSGTDTQYF
TRBJ2-1 - TRBD1 TRBV5-1 TGCGCCAGCAGCTTACAGGGGTGGAATGAGCAGTTCTTC CASSLQGWNEQFF
TRBJ2-1 few - TRBV7-9 TGTGCCAGCAGCTTAGAGCTCTTACCGGCGGCTGAGCAGTTCTTC CASSLELLPAAEQFF
TRBJ2-3 - TRBD2 TRBV27 TGTGCCAGCAGTCGCGAACTAGCGGGAGGGGTCACAGATACGCAGTATTTT CASSRELAGGVTDTQYF
TRBJ1-2 once - TRBV10-3 TGTGCCATCAGTGAGTCGGCGAGGCCAACCTATGGCTACACCTTC CAISESARPTYGYTF
TRBJ2-5 - TRBD2 TRBV7-2 TGTGCCAGCAGCCGCGGGAGGGATAGGGAGACCCAGTACTTC CASSRGRDRETQYF
TRBJ1-1 once - TRBV6-5 TGTGCCAGCCGTACTCCTTCTCGGGGGGGCTCTGGCACTGAAGCTTTCTTT CASRTPSRGGSGTEAFF
TRBJ2-4 - - TRBV18 TGTGCCAGCTCCGGACGGTCCATAGCCAAAAACATTCAGTACTTC CASSGRSIAKNIQYF
TRBJ1-5 - - TRBV6-6 TGTGCCAGCAGTCCACAGGGCAATCACCCCCAGCATTTT CASSPQGNHPQHF
TRBJ2-5 - - TRBV12-3/TRBV12-4 TGTGCCAGCAGTAACAGGGGAGGACAAGAGACCCAGTACTTC CASSNRGGQETQYF
TRBJ2-1 - TRBD1 TRBV5-1 TGCGCCAGCAGCCCGTTTAGTCAGGGGGCTGCAGGGTACAATGAGCAGTTCTTC CASSPFSQGAAGYNEQFF
TRBJ2-2 - TRBD2 TRBV11-2 TGTGCCAGCAGCGTCCGGACTAGCGGGGGGGAGAACACCGGGGAGCTGTTTTTT CASSVRTSGGENTGELFF
TRBJ2-5 - - TRBV21-1 TGTGCCAGCAGCCTCCAACCCCGGACAGGGGAGACCCAGTACTTC CASSLQPRTGETQYF
TRBJ2-7 - TRBD2 TRBV2 TGTGCCAGCAGCTTGAGACTAGCGGGGCTCTACGAGCAGTACTTC CASSLRLAGLYEQYF
TRBJ1-5 few - TRBV20-1 TGCAGTGCTAGAGATTACGCTGATCCAAGCAATCAGCCCCAGCATTTT CSARDYADPSNQPQHF
TRBJ2-7 - TRBD2 TRBV10-3 TGTGCCATCAGCGGGCTAGCGGGGGGCTACGAGCAGTACTTC CAISGLAGGYEQYF
TRBJ2-7 - - TRBV29-1 TGCAGCGTCCAGGGGCTAGCGGCCTACAATGAGCAGTACTTC CSVQGLAAYNEQYF
TRBJ2-3 - TRBD2 TRBV15 TGTGCCACCAGCAGAGTTCCCCAGCGGGGGGGACGCGATACGCAGTATTTT CATSRVPQRGGRDTQYF
TRBJ1-1 - TRBD1 TRBV29-1 TGCAGCGTTGCTTCGCGGACAGGGACTATTATGAACACTGAAGCTTTCTTT CSVASRTGTIMNTEAFF
TRBJ2-5 - TRBD1 TRBV10-3 TGTGCCATCAGTGACCCCGGGACAGGGGATCAAGAGACCCAGTACTTC CAISDPGTGDQETQYF
TRBJ2-5 - - TRBV7-2 TGTGCCAGCGGGGGGCGGTCAGAAGAGACCCAGTACTTC CASGGRSEETQYF
TRBJ2-5 - - TRBV2 TGTGCCAGCAGTGCGGGACTCCTTCAAGAGACCCAGTACTTC CASSAGLLQETQYF
TRBJ2-5 - - TRBV4-1 TGCGCCAGCAGCCAAGAAAGAGGGGATCTACAAGAGACCCAGTACTTC CASSQERGDLQETQYF
TRBJ2-5 - TRBD2 TRBV29-1 TGCAGCGTTGCGGACGGGAGGGGCAGACAAGAGACCCAGTACTTC CSVADGRGRQETQYF
TRBJ1-1 - TRBD1 TRBV29-1 TGCAGCGTTGAAGTTCGAACCGGGACAGGGATGAACACTGAAGCTTTCTTT CSVEVRTGTGMNTEAFF
TRBJ2-1 few - TRBV11-3 TGTGCCAGCAGCTTAGAACCGGGCGGGAATGAGCAGTTCTTC CASSLEPGGNEQFF
TRBJ2-2 once - TRBV20-1 TGCAGTGCTAGAGATCATAAGGGCCCCGGGGAGCTGTTTTTT CSARDHKGPGELFF
TRBJ2-5 - TRBD1 TRBV7-9 TGTGCCAGCAGCTTAGCGCTAGCACAGGGGGCTGGGGAGACCCAGTACTTC CASSLALAQGAGETQYF
TRBJ2-3 - - TRBV28 TGTGCCAGCAGTTTATCAGGACGAAGAGCAGATACGCAGTATTTT CASSLSGRRADTQYF
TRBJ2-5 once - TRBV5-6 TGTGCCAGCAGCCCTTCAAGGGGGAGGTGGGAGACCCAGTACTTC CASSPSRGRWETQYF
TRBJ1-1 - - TRBV5-1 TGCGCCAGCAGCTTGCTCACAGTGGGGACTGAAGCTTTCTTT CASSLLTVGTEAFF
TRBJ1-6 - - TRBV3-1 TGTGCCAGCAGCCAGGGGGGTACCTATAATTCACCCCTCCACTTT CASSQGGTYNSPLHF
TRBJ2-5 - TRBD1 TRBV20-1 TGCAGTGCAAGGGGACAGGGTAAAGAGACCCAGTACTTC CSARGQGKETQYF
TRBJ2-1 few - TRBV14 TGTGCCAGCAGCCAACTCCTTAGCGTCCGAGGCGATGAGCAGTTCTTC CASSQLLSVRGDEQFF
TRBJ2-1 - - TRBV29-1 TGCAGCGTTGTATTGGTCGATGAGCAGTTCTTC CSVVLVDEQFF